This T cell receptor (beta chain) was sequenced in a study of cytomegalovirus exposure and HLA in healthy donors. Points on this clone: The antigen is not known.

Vbeta (60) and Jbeta (13) primers were used in the PCR. Clones were read by immunoSEQ multiplex PCR, and TCRdb kept only the in-frame ones, dropping some. Of some 190,000 clones listed, around 80% are singletons. Deletions cut 0 bases from V and 4 bases from J, with 4 bases between. This CDR3 has 12 residues. Germline CDR1 is SGHRS and CDR2 is YFSETQ. Whole-study findings and limits: Upon later analysis, HLA-associated TCR beta chains proved more clonally expanded than other, equally common chains.

The sample taken for sequencing was PBMCs. V is TRBV5-1 and J is TRBJ2-5; no definite D call. This clonotype originated in a girl aged 10 to 17 in good health and CMV-seropositive. The CDR3 reads CASSLDRETQYF. The DNA for the CDR3 is TGCGCCAGCAGCTTGGACAGAGAGACCCAGTACTTC.